This entry is about one TCR beta chain. RNA transcripts served as the template for amplifying TCR beta CDR3 regions. TCR CDR3 regions were first amplified by RT-PCR with HTBI primers. TCRdb recomputed calls from the multiplex PCR reads with MiXCR, one row per CDR3 protein. Of a few hundred thousand distinct CDR3 sequences listed, just under 25% are singletons. V lost 2 bases and J 7 bases, leaving 14 bases between the germline ends. The CDR3 is 14 amino acids. These data originate in a study of T cells in Graves' hyperthyroidism and ophthalmopathy. The V and J genes are TRBV12-3 or TRBV12-4 and TRBJ1-1, with D maybe TRBD1 (5 bases). The clonotype was recovered from a man aged 50 to 60 with Graves' hyperthyroidism. The sequencing input was blood. The CDR3 DNA reads as TGTGCCAGCAGTTTACGGGGTCAGGGAGGTGAAGCTTTCTTT. Amino acids: CASSLRGQGGEAFF.